The 23 T cell receptor beta chains in this list originate from one sample, sequenced in a study of blood T cell repertoires in COVID-19 (dated by TCRdb to the early 2020s). Libraries were built with the immunoSEQ multiplex PCR assay. TCRdb took over this immuneACCESS table, retaining in-frame rearrangements with V and J assigned. Such tables are incomplete; in checked studies, under half of the missing clones stem from an unresolved V gene, and the remainder is unexplained. The sample table contains a few hundred thousand clones; only one count was recorded for over 80% of them. The ten largest make up less than 6% of the sample. The sequenced sample consisted of PBMCs or T cells enriched from blood (not recorded which). The origin of the receptors is a woman aged 45-65 years who had recovered from COVID-19.

The chain links TRBV12-3 or TRBV12-4 to TRBJ2-2; 7 bases match TRBD2. J was trimmed by 8 bases and V by 1 base; bases with no gene match: 1. There are 13 residues in the CDR3. CDR3 sequence reads: CASSLGGRGELFF. CDR3 coding DNA: TGTGCCAGCAGTTTAGGCGGGAGAGGGGAGCTGTTTTTT.

This clone turned up a few times. This chain joins TRBV28 and TRBJ1-2; a weak D match, TRBD1 (6 bases). V lost 2 bases and J lost 7, with 14 bases in between. This CDR3 is 14 amino acids long. Germline values: CDR1 MDHEN, CDR2 SYDVKM. The CDR3 is CASSLRARGVGYTF. The CDR3 DNA reads TGTGCCAGCAGTTTACGGGCCAGGGGTGTTGGCTACACCTTC.

On this clone: This CDR3 is also generated by other DNA sequences in the sample. V and J are TRBV24-1 and TRBJ2-2, with 8 bases aligning to TRBD1. Germline CDR1 is KGHDR and CDR2 is SFDVKD. V lost 4 bases and J lost 1; bases outside the gene matches: 4. The CDR3 length is 16 residues. CDR3 nucleotide sequence: TGTGCCACCAGTGACCCCGGGACAGGGAACACCGGGGAGCTGTTTTTT. Residues: CATSDPGTGNTGELFF.

V is TRBV7-3 and J is TRBJ1-1; D might be TRBD1 (6 bases). The CDR3 totals 14 residues. V gave up 4 bases and J gave up 4 bases, with 13 bases separating them. Per the germline V gene, CDR1 is SGHTA and CDR2 is FQGTGA. This CDR3 reads CASSSLTRGTEAFF. CDR3 nucleotide sequence: TGTGCCAGCAGCTCGCTAACCAGGGGCACTGAAGCTTTCTTT. Together with reference TRBV7-3 and TRBJ1-1, the CDR3 gives the full variable domain: GAGVSQTPSNKVTEKGKYVELRCDPISGHTALYWYRQSLGQGPEFLIYFQGTGAADDSGLPNDRFFAVRPEGSVSTLKIQRTERGDSAVYLCASSSLTRGTEAFFGQGTRLTVV.

J is TRBJ2-1 and V is TRBV18; D gene ambiguous. Germline V gene lookup returns CDR1 KGHSH and CDR2 LQKENI. This CDR3 has 13 amino acids. The V and J ends lost 3 bases and 8 bases respectively, with 11 bases between them. In DNA, the CDR3 is TGTGCCAGCTCACCCTTGACATCGCATGAGCAGTTCTTC. Its translation: CASSPLTSHEQFF.

This chain joins TRBV4-2 and TRBJ1-2, with D perhaps matching TRBD1 (6 bases). V lost 3 bases and J 0 bases, leaving 20 bases between the germline ends. The CDR3 spans 18 residues. CDR1 and CDR2 (germline): LGHNA, YNFKEQ. CDR3 sequence (DNA): TGTGCCAGCAGCCAGCATGCAGAAACAGGGTCCTCTAACTATGGCTACACCTTC. Protein product: CASSQHAETGSSNYGYTF.

This chain joins TRBV5-4 and TRBJ1-2; 12 bases align to TRBD1. The CDR3 loop spans 16 amino acids. Unmatched junction bases numbered 10, after V lost 3 bases and J lost 7 bases. The germline V gene has CDR1 SGHNT and CDR2 YYREEE (reference sequence). The CDR3 spells CASSWTPGQGASGYTF. Here the CDR3 DNA reads TGTGCCAGCAGCTGGACTCCGGGACAGGGGGCTTCTGGCTACACCTTC.

V gene TRBV19 combines with J gene TRBJ1-4; a possible D gene is TRBD1 (6 bases). Germline V gene lookup returns CDR1 LNHDA and CDR2 SQIVND (reference sequence). The CDR3 length is 13 residues. The V and J ends lost 6 bases and 8 bases respectively, with 13 bases between them. CDR3 residues: CASRSRGEEKLFF. The CDR3 DNA follows: TGTGCCAGTAGATCCAGGGGAGAGGAAAAACTGTTTTTT.

The V gene is TRBV12-5, the J gene TRBJ2-1; TRBD1 matches 9 bases. Germline-derived CDR1 and CDR2 are LGHNT and FRNRAP. The CDR3 totals 15 residues. Trimming removed 1 base from V and 5 bases from J; junction bases left unmatched: 3. CDR3 in amino acids: CASGLGQGDNNEQFF. DNA for the CDR3: TGTGCTAGTGGTTTGGGACAGGGGGATAACAATGAGCAGTTCTTC.

The chain recombines TRBV5-4 with TRBJ2-2; 9 nucleotides line up with TRBD2. The V gene end was trimmed by 0 bases and the J gene end by 3 bases; junction bases not matched to a gene: 3. The CDR3 loop spans 16 amino acids. Germline V gene lookup returns CDR1 SGHNT and CDR2 YYREEE (reference sequence). Here the CDR3 DNA reads TGTGCCAGCAGCTTGGGACTAGCGGCCCACACCGGGGAGCTGTTTTTT. Amino acid sequence: CASSLGLAAHTGELFF.

The chain joins TRBV27 to TRBJ1-6, with a tentative D call TRBD1 (5 bases). Germline assignment: CDR1 MNHEY and CDR2 SMNVEV (reference sequence). The CDR3 has 14 residues. Trimming pared 5 bases from V and 8 bases from J, leaving 13 bases between. CDR3 residues: CASSLQGGHSPLHF. As DNA, the CDR3 is TGTGCCAGCAGTCTGCAGGGCGGCCATTCACCCCTCCACTTT.

The chain couples TRBV19 to TRBJ1-4; possible D gene TRBD1, 6 bases. Germline CDR1 and CDR2: LNHDA and SQIVND (reference sequence). The V gene lost 8 bases and the J gene lost 8 bases, with 15 bases spanning the gap. This CDR3 is 13 amino acids long. CDR3 sequence: CASAAAGEEKLFF. The CDR3 DNA is TGTGCCAGTGCAGCGGCAGGGGAAGAAAAACTGTTTTTT. The full variable domain, its missing parts supplied by reference TRBV19 and TRBJ1-4, is DGGITQSPKYLFRKEGQNVTLSCEQNLNHDAMYWYRQDPGQGLRLIYYSQIVNDFQKGDIAEGYSVSREKKESFPLTVTSAQKNPTAFYLCASAAAGEEKLFFGSGTQLSVL.

The chain carries TRBV7-9 and TRBJ1-2; 8 nucleotides line up with TRBD1. The V gene's germline CDR1 is SEHNR and CDR2 FQNEAQ (reference sequence). With 3 bases clipped from V and 1 base from J, the junction kept 4 bases outside the gene matches. The CDR3 extends over 15 amino acids. CDR3 region: CASSLGQALNYGYTF. CDR3 coding DNA: TGTGCCAGCAGCTTGGGACAGGCCCTTAACTATGGCTACACCTTC.

The V call is TRBV19, the J call TRBJ1-2; TRBD1 might be the D (5 bases). The V gene lost 6 bases and the J gene lost 5 bases, with 16 bases spanning the gap. Germline V CDR1 and CDR2: LNHDA, SQIVND (reference sequence). This CDR3 is 14 amino acids long. The CDR3 coding sequence is TGTGCCAGTAGGACTGCGGGGCTTCAATATGGCTACACCTTC. Its protein product is CASRTAGLQYGYTF.

This clone was picked up one time. The J gene is TRBJ2-7, the V gene TRBV6-6; 14 bases are a match to TRBD2. The CDR3 has 20 amino acids. The germline gives CDR1 MNHNY, CDR2 SVGAGI (reference sequence). With V trimmed by 5 bases and J by 4 bases, 19 bases remained unmatched. The CDR3 loop reads CASSPSLGGGLAGEFYEQYF. CDR3 bases: TGTGCCAGCAGTCCTTCCCTCGGTGGGGGACTAGCGGGAGAGTTTTACGAGCAGTACTTC.

V is TRBV6-1 and J is TRBJ2-3; 8 nucleotides align to TRBD2. This CDR3 region has 16 residues. V was pared by 7 bases and J by 5 bases, with 14 bases of the junction left unmatched. From germline, CDR1 is MNHNS and CDR2 SASEGT. CDR3 sequence: CASTDPGGRTGDTQYF. The CDR3 nucleotides are TGTGCCAGCACTGATCCGGGGGGGCGTACCGGAGATACGCAGTATTTT.

The chain carries TRBV7-3 and TRBJ1-6; D possibly corresponds to TRBD1 (5 bases). CDR1 is SGHTA, CDR2 FQGTGA, per germline. The CDR3 is made up of 14 amino acids. Between the trimmed V and J ends, which lost 5 bases and 10 bases, there was a span of 15 bases. The CDR3 DNA reads as TGTGCCAGCAGCCCTCAGGGTAGCGGGTCACCCCTCCACTTT. It yields the protein CASSPQGSGSPLHF.

The chain carries TRBV9 and TRBJ1-2; unclear D gene. Trimming shortened V by 6 bases and J by 8 bases, and 11 bases separated the two germline ends. CDR1 is SGDLS and CDR2 is YYNGEE in the germline V gene. The CDR3 spans 11 residues. CDR3 sequence reads: CASTDPGGYTF. The CDR3 DNA is TGTGCCAGCACCGACCCCGGGGGCTACACCTTC.

The V gene is TRBV6-5, the J gene TRBJ2-5, with 9 nucleotides matching TRBD1. J was trimmed by 5 bases and V by 6 bases; bases with no gene match: 7. CDR1 and CDR2 from the germline V gene are MNHEY and SVGAGI. This CDR3 region has 14 residues. The CDR3 sequence: CASRNRGRGETQYF. The CDR3 nucleotides are TGTGCCAGCAGGAACAGGGGGCGAGGGGAGACCCAGTACTTC.

Only one count was recorded for this clone. V and J are TRBV5-1 and TRBJ2-7, with D possibly TRBD2 on 6 matching bases. V was clipped by 0 bases and J by 3 bases, with 16 bases between them. Germline V gene sequence: CDR1 SGHRS, CDR2 YFSETQ. This CDR3 has 16 residues. DNA for the CDR3: TGCGCCAGCAGCTTGGTTGGTGGAGGGGCCTACTACGAGCAGTACTTC. It yields the protein CASSLVGGGAYYEQYF. Variable domain in full (rest from reference TRBV5-1 and TRBJ2-7): KAGVTQTPRYLIKTRGQQVTLSCSPISGHRSVSWYQQTPGQGLQFLFEYFSETQRNKGNFPGRFSGRQFSNSRSEMNVSTLELGDSALYLCASSLVGGGAYYEQYFGPGTRLTVT.

This clone was detected a few times. The J gene is TRBJ1-2, the V gene TRBV3-1 (or the pseudogene TRBV3-2); TRBD1 might be the D (5 bases). The germline V gene has CDR1 LGHDT and CDR2 YNNKEL (reference sequence). V lost 3 bases, J lost 8 bases, and 16 bases lay in between. The CDR3 is 14 amino acids. CDR3 bases: TGTGCCAGCAGCCACAGGGATCCCTCAGAGGGCTACACCTTC. It encodes CASSHRDPSEGYTF.

The V gene is TRBV9, the J gene TRBJ1-3; 7 nucleotides line up with TRBD1. V shed 1 base, J shed 0 bases, and the junction held 7 bases outside the gene matches. The germline V gene has CDR1 SGDLS and CDR2 YYNGEE. The CDR3 totals 17 residues. CDR3 coding DNA: TGTGCCAGCAGCGTAAGCCCCTGGACAGGCTCTGGAAACACCATATATTTT. Residues: CASSVSPWTGSGNTIYF.

The J gene is TRBJ1-1, the V gene TRBV29-1; D may be TRBD1 (5 bases). The ends were cut back, 1 base at V and 5 bases at J, with 14 bases in the middle. CDR1 SQVTM and CDR2 ANQGSEA come from the germline V gene. The CDR3 has 14 residues. The CDR3 nucleotides read TGCAGCGTTGAAGCCGCAGGGTTGTTTACTGAAGCTTTCTTT. Residues: CSVEAAGLFTEAFF.